This entry features one T cell receptor beta chain sequence. Antigen specificity is unknown. This entry comes from a study of regulatory and conventional T cells in RAG deficiency. Study observations and caveats: Shorter CDR3s in all patient subsets; >90% Treg-Tconv overlap in Omenn. Sorted Omenn CD25-high CD127-low cells may not be bona fide Tregs.

V was cut by 4 bases and J by 0 bases, with 24 bases left in between. The CDR3 sequence is 19 residues long. CDR1 and CDR2 from the germline V gene are LGHNA and YNFKEQ. Only in-frame clones appear in the TCRdb table, and some are missing; sequencing was by immunoSEQ multiplex PCR. Altogether over 10,000 clones are present, 85% to 95% being singletons, with the ten largest covering 0.8% to 1.1%. The sorted conventional CD4+ T cells were CD25-low and CD127-high, with genomic DNA sequenced. Another study also made use of these data, one on regulatory T cells. That paper adds: Amplification used 52 TRBV primers and 13 TRBJ primers.

The chain is built from TRBV4-2 and TRBJ1-1; possibly TRBD1 for D (5 bases). The sequenced sample was CD4+ effector T cells sorted from blood. This clonotype was obtained from a human donor in good health. CDR3 DNA: TGTGCCAGCAGCCGGCTAGGGGTGGTGGGGAGAGTGATGAACACTGAAGCTTTCTTT. Translated: CASSRLGVVGRVMNTEAFF.